This paragraph covers one TCR beta chain sequence. It lacks a known antigen. One base away there is no much larger clone; base qualities are not given. The treatment or condition label of this sample denotes: around 19 received Ad26.COV2.S at low or high dose, single or two shots; roughly 5 received placebo; per-sample allocation not given. For vaccine and placebo recipients, the sequenced repertoires came from samples collected on day 63 after the first injection. Cohort 1b enrolled 20 to 30 adults aged 18-55 years at a single site in Boston, USA, between 29 July and 7 August 2020. Ad26.COV2.S was a replication-incompetent adenovirus type 26 vector expressing a prefusion-stabilized SARS-CoV-2 spike protein from the original Wuhan strain. The data derive from a study of Ad26.COV2.S vaccination and SARS-CoV-2 variants (dated by TCRdb to 2020 to 2023). For context, the study as a whole: Vaccine-arm donors were drawn from COV1001, a multicentre, randomized, double-blind, placebo-controlled phase I-IIa trial of Ad26.COV2.S in healthy adults. Ad26.COV2.S was given intramuscularly at 5x10^10 or 1x10^11 viral particles, as a single shot or as two shots 56 days apart. TCRbeta repertoire sequencing served as the tool for gauging how specific and how broad the SARS-CoV-2-reactive T cell receptors were following Ad26.COV2.S vaccination. The TCR-sequenced set comprised around 30 samples: around 20 Ad26.COV2.S vaccine recipients, 5 placebo recipients and 8 SARS-CoV-2 convalescent individuals. Participants in the trial were split at random into five groups of five each, receiving low-dose or high-dose Ad26.COV2.S once or twice, or else placebo on both occasions. Blinding of investigators to trial group allocation was maintained during experiments and outcome assessment.

Study-wide conclusions, independent of this receptor: Non-spike TCR breadth was comparable between vaccine and placebo recipients, consistent with the vaccine containing only spike. Substantial breadth of spike-specific CD8+ and CD4+ T cell responses was reported after vaccination. Higher spike-specific TCR breadth was observed in Ad26.COV2.S recipients than in placebo recipients (P = 0.0014). Comparing responses between vaccine doses or regimens was not something the study was powered to do. The authors noted that the TCR breadth and depth analyses may have underestimated total T cell responses.

The CDR3 goes from the cysteine to the phenylalanine over 16 residues. Only the CDR3 DNA stays, 48 bases, in frame from base 1. Deletion took 4 bases off V and 2 bases off J, with a span of 15 bases between the germline ends. The germline V gene (reference sequence) provides CDR1 MNHEY and CDR2 SMNVEV. The immunoSEQ Assay was used to sequence TCRbeta CDR3 regions. After extraction, genomic DNA underwent amplification by bias-controlled multiplex PCR, followed by high-throughput sequencing. From the authors' description of their analysis: Collapsing and filtering of sequences were performed to quantify the absolute abundance of each unique TCRbeta CDR3 region. T cell fraction was estimated by normalizing TCRbeta template counts to usable DNA, which was measured by amplifying reference genes present in all nucleated cells. Repertoire TCRs were annotated as SARS-CoV-2-specific by exact matching of V gene, CDR3 amino acid sequence and J gene to a known reactive TCR set. MIRA supplied the reference SARS-CoV-2 TCR set, which was filtered for enrichment in COVID-19-positive ImmuneCODE repertoires so that public or cross-reactive TCRs were removed. Based on the MIRA antigens, annotated TCRs were further analysed at the level of specific ORF or position within ORF. Breadth was defined as annotated unique rearrangements over total unique productive rearrangements; depth was the summed frequency of those rearrangements. TCR breadth was compared between groups using two-sided Wilcoxon rank-sum tests. TCRdb's version of the immuneACCESS table is confined to in-frame rearrangements and falls short of the full clone set. An unresolved V gene accounts for under half of the shortfall where checked; the remainder is of unknown origin. The D gene and trimming were derived from the DNA, and the V and J assignments and clone size from that table. Here the sample has over 250,000 clones; around 87% occur a single time. Together, the top ten hold roughly 3.5% of the sample.

The chain uses TRBV27 and TRBJ2-1; the D gene assignment is ambiguous. This clonotype was sampled from a person between 18 and 65 years old who received the Ad26.COV2.S COVID-19 vaccine or a placebo. Sequencing used peripheral blood, obtained in a trial of Ad26.COV2.S vaccine versus placebo. The DNA reads as follows: TGTGCCAGCAGTTGGAGCGAGCCGAACGCCTACAATGAGCAGTTCTTC. It translates to CASSWSEPNAYNEQFF.